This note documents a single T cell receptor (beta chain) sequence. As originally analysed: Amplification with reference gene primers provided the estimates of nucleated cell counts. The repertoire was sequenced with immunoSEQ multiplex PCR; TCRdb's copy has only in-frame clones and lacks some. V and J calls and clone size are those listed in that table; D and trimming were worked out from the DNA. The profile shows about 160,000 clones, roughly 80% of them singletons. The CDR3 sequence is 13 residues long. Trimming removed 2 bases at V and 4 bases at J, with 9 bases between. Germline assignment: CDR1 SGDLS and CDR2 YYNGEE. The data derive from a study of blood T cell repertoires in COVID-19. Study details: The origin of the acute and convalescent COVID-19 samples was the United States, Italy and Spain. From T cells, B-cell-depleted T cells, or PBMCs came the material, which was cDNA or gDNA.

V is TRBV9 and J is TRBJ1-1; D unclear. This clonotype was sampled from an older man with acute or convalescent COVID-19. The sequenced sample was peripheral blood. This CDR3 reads CASSVGVATEAFF. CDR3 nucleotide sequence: TGTGCCAGCAGCGTTGGAGTGGCCACTGAAGCTTTCTTT.